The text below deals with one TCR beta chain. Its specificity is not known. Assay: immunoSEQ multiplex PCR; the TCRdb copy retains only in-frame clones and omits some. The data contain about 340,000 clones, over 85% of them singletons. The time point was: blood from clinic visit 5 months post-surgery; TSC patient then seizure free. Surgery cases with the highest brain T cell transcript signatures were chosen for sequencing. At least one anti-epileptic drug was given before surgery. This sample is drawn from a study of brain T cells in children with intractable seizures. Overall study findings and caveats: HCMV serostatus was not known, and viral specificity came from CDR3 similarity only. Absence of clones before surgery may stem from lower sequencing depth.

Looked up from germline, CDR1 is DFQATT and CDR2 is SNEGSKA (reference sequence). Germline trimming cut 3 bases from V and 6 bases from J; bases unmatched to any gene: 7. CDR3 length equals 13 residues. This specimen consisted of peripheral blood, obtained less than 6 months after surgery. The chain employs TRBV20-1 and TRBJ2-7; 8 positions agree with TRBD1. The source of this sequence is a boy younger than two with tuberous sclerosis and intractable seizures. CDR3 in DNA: TGCAGTGCTAGTCAGGGGGCGCAGGGCGAGCAGTACTTC. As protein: CSASQGAQGEQYF.